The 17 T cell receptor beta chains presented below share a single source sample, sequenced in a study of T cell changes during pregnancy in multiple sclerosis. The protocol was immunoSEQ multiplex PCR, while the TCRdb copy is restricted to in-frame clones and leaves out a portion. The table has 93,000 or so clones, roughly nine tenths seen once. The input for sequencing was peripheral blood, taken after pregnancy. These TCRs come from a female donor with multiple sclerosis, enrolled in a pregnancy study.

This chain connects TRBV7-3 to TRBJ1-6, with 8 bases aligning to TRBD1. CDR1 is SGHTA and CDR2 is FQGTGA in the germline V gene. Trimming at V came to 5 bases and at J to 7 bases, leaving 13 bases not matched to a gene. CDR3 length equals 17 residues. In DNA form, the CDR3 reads TGTGCCAGCAGCCGCCTTGGACAGGGCTTCGGGAATTCACCCCTCCACTTT. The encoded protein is CASSRLGQGFGNSPLHF.

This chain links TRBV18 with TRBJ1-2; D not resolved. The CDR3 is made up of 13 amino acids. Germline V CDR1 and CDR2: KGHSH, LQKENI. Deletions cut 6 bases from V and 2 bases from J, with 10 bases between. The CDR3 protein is CASSLQVNYGYTF. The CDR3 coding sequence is TGTGCCAGCTCGCTCCAGGTGAACTATGGCTACACCTTC.

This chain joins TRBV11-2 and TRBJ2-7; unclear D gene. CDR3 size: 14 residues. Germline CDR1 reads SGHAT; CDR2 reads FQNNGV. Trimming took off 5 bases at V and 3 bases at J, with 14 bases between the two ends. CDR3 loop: CASSPGWSDYEQYF. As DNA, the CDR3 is TGTGCCAGCAGCCCAGGATGGTCAGACTACGAGCAGTACTTC.

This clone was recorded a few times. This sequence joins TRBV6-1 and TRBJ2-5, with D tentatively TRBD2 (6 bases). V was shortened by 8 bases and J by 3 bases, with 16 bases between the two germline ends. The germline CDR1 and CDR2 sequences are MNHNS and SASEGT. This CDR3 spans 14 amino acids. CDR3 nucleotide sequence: TGTGCCAGCCACCGGGGGATGGGGAAAGAGACCCAGTACTTC. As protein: CASHRGMGKETQYF.

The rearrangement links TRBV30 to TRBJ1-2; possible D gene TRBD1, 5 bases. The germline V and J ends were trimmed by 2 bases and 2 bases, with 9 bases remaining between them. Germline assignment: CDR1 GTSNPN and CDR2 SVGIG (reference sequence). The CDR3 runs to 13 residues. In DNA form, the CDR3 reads TGTGCCTGGAGTTTTCAGGGCAACTATGGCTACACCTTC. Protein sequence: CAWSFQGNYGYTF. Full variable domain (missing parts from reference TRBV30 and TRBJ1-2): SQTIHQWPATLVQPVGSPLSLECTVEGTSNPNLYWYRQAAGRGLQLLFYSVGIGQISSEVPQNLSASRPQDRQFILSSKKLLLSDSGFYLCAWSFQGNYGYTFGSGTRLTVV.

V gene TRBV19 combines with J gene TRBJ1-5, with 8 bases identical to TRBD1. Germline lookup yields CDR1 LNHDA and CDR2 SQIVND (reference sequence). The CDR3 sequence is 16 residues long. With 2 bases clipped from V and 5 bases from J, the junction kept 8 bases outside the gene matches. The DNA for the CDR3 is TGTGCCAGTAGTATACGCCCCAGGGGGCTAGATCAGCCCCAGCATTTT. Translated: CASSIRPRGLDQPQHF. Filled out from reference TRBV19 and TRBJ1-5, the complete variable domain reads DGGITQSPKYLFRKEGQNVTLSCEQNLNHDAMYWYRQDPGQGLRLIYYSQIVNDFQKGDIAEGYSVSREKKESFPLTVTSAQKNPTAFYLCASSIRPRGLDQPQHFGDGTRLSIL.

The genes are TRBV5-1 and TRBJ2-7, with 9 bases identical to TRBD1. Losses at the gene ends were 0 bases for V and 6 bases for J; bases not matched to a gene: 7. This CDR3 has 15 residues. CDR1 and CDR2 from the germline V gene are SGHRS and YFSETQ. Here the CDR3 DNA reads TGCGCCAGCAGCTTGGCCGTGACAGGGGGAGGCGAGCAGTACTTC. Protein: CASSLAVTGGGEQYF.

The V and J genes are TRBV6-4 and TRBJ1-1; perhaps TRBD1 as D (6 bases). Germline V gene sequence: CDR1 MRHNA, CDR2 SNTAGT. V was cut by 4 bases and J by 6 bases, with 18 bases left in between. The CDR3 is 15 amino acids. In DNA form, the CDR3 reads TGTGCCAGCAGTGTATCCCCAGGGGTCGGGGCTGAAGCTTTCTTT. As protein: CASSVSPGVGAEAFF.

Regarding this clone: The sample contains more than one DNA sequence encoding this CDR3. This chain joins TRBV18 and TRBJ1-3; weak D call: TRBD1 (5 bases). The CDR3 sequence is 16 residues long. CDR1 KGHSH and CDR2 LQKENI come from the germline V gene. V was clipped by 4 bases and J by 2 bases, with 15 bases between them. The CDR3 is CASSRGREAPGNTIYF. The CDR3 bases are TGTGCCAGCTCACGAGGCAGGGAGGCTCCTGGAAACACCATATATTTT.

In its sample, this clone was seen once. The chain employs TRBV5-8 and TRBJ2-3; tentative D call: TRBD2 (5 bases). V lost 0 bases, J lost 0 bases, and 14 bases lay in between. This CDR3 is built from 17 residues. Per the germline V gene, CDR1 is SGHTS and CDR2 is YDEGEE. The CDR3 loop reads CASSLGGRTHSTDTQYF. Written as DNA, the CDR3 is TGTGCCAGCAGCTTGGGAGGGCGGACCCATAGCACAGATACGCAGTATTTT.

The DNA for the CDR3 is TGTGCCAGCAGCCTACGGACTACCTACGAGCAGTACTTC. Translation gives CASSLRTTYEQYF. The chain employs TRBV7-9 and TRBJ2-7; TRBD2 is a possible D gene (6 bases). The V gene lost 5 bases and the J gene lost 2 bases, with 10 bases spanning the gap. In germline, CDR1 is SEHNR, CDR2 FQNEAQ (reference sequence). The CDR3 covers 13 residues. Full variable domain (remainder filled in from reference TRBV7-9 and TRBJ2-7): DTGVSQNPRHKITKRGQNVTFRCDPISEHNRLYWYRQTLGQGPEFLTYFQNEAQLEKSRLLSDRFSAERPKGSFSTLEIQRTEQGDSAMYLCASSLRTTYEQYFGPGTRLTVT.

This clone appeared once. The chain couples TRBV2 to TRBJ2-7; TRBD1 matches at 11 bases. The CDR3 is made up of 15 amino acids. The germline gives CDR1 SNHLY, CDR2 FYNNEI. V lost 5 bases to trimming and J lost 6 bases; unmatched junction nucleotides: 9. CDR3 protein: CASSKTDRGRTEQYF. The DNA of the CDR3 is TGTGCCAGCAGTAAGACGGACAGGGGGCGCACCGAGCAGTACTTC.

DNA of the CDR3: TGTGCCAGCGGAACGACAGAATCTCTCTATGGCTACACCTTC. Encoded protein: CASGTTESLYGYTF. The chain links TRBV7-9 to TRBJ1-2; D may be TRBD1 (5 bases). V lost 8 bases to trimming and J lost 4 bases, with 17 bases between them. Germline V gene data show CDR1 as SEHNR and CDR2 as FQNEAQ (reference sequence). The CDR3 length is 14 residues.

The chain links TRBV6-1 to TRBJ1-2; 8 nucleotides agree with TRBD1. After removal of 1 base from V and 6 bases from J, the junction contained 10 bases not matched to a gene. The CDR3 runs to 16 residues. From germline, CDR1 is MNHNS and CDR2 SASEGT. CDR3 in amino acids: CASSEGIAGGLDGYTF. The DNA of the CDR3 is TGTGCCAGCAGTGAAGGGATTGCAGGGGGCTTGGATGGCTACACCTTC.

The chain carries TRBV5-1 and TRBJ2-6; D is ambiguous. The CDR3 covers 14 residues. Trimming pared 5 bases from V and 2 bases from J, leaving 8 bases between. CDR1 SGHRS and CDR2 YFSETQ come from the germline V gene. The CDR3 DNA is TGCGCCAGCAGATGGCTCCCTGGGGCCAACGTCCTGACTTTC. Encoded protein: CASRWLPGANVLTF.

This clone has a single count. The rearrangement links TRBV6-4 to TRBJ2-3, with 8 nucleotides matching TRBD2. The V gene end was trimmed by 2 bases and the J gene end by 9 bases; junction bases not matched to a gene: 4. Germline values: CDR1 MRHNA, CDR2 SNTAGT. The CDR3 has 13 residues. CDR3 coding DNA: TGTGCCAGCAGTGACGAAGCGGGGGAGACGCAGTATTTT. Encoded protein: CASSDEAGETQYF.

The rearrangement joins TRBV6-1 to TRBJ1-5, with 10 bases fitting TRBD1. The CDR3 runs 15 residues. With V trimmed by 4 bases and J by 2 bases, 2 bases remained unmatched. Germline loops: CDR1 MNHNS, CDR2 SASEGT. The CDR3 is CASSVGTGGNQPQHF. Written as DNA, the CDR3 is TGTGCCAGCAGTGTGGGGACAGGGGGCAATCAGCCCCAGCATTTT.